This TCR beta chain came from a study of radiation and T cells in renal cell carcinoma. Libraries were prepared by immunoSEQ multiplex PCR; TCRdb keeps only in-frame clonotypes and omits some of them. Found here are about 90,000 clones, approximately 82% of them singletons; the top ten hold roughly 7.9%. Stated time point: blood 4 weeks post-SBRT, at nephrectomy. Treatment indicated: 15 Gy SBRT to primary tumor, nephrectomy 4 weeks later. Germline CDR1 reads SGHTA; CDR2 reads FQGNSA. The CDR3 sequence is 14 residues long. The ends were cut back, 2 bases at V and 0 bases at J, with 5 bases in the middle.

This receptor was obtained from a man between 60 and 70 years old with renal cell carcinoma. The material sequenced was blood, taken from a patient whose treatment included radiotherapy and nephrectomy. The chain combines TRBV7-2 with TRBJ2-1; weak D call: TRBD2 (5 bases). The CDR3 DNA follows: TGTGCCAGCAGCTTAACTAGCTCCTACAATGAGCAGTTCTTC. The encoded protein is CASSLTSSYNEQFF.